The 21 T cell receptor beta chains below come from one sample, sequenced in a study of OX40 agonist ivuxolimab in advanced cancers. Repertoires were generated with immunoSEQ multiplex PCR, while TCRdb's copy carries only in-frame clones and drops some. This table holds approximately 120,000 clones, 85% to 95% found once. Sequencing was performed on CD4+ or CD8+ T cells sorted from blood, taken in a trial of the OX40 agonist ivuxolimab. All receptors come from an adult with an advanced solid tumor such as melanoma, head and neck, liver or kidney cancer.

This clone was observed once. V gene TRBV29-1 combines with J gene TRBJ2-3; D may be TRBD1 (6 bases). Germline CDR1 is SQVTM and CDR2 is ANQGSEA. Trimming pared 4 bases from V and 0 bases from J, leaving 8 bases between. The length of the CDR3 is 13 residues. For the CDR3, the DNA is TGCAGCGTTGGTACAGGGAGCACAGATACGCAGTATTTT. This translates into CSVGTGSTDTQYF.

The rearrangement uses TRBV6-1 and TRBJ2-1, with D possibly TRBD1 on 7 matching bases. CDR1 and CDR2 (germline): MNHNS, SASEGT. V was pared by 6 bases and J by 9 bases, with 18 bases between. This CDR3 is 14 amino acids long. CDR3 DNA: TGTGCCAGCAGCCGTGCGGAGGGGGCGGCTGAGCAGTTCTTC. Its protein is CASSRAEGAAEQFF.

J is TRBJ2-5 and V is TRBV5-8; possibly TRBD1 or TRBD2 for D (5 bases each). This CDR3 region has 13 residues. Deletions cut 0 bases from V and 4 bases from J, with 7 bases between. Per germline, CDR1 SGHTS and CDR2 YDEGEE. The CDR3 loop reads CASSLGGSETQYF. In nucleotides, the CDR3 is TGTGCCAGCAGCTTGGGGGGGTCAGAGACCCAGTACTTC.

The genes are TRBV28 and TRBJ2-5, with 8 nucleotides matching TRBD1. The J call may be mistaken, given a closer DNA end match to TRBJ2-7. This CDR3 spans 14 amino acids. Germline V gene sequence: CDR1 MDHEN, CDR2 SYDVKM. CDR3 sequence reads: CASSIYGTGVEQYF. Here the CDR3 DNA reads TGTGCCAGCAGTATCTACGGGACAGGAGTCGAGCAGTACTTC.

This chain connects TRBV19 to TRBJ2-3; the D gene is possibly TRBD1 (5 bases). The CDR3 consists of 14 residues. Per germline, CDR1 LNHDA and CDR2 SQIVND (reference sequence). Trimming pared 4 bases from V and 3 bases from J, leaving 11 bases between. This chain's CDR3 is CASSTWGETDTQYF. In nucleotides, the CDR3 is TGTGCCAGTAGTACGTGGGGCGAGACAGATACGCAGTATTTT.

The rearrangement uses TRBV19 and TRBJ1-1, with D perhaps TRBD1 (5 bases). Germline-derived CDR1 and CDR2 are LNHDA and SQIVND (reference sequence). V lost 7 bases to trimming and J lost 1 base, with 13 bases between them. This CDR3 is 14 amino acids long. CDR3 amino acids: CASKPGRANTEAFF. The CDR3, as DNA: TGTGCCAGTAAACCGGGGCGGGCGAACACTGAAGCTTTCTTT.

V and J are TRBV19 and TRBJ2-7, with D possibly matching TRBD2 (7 bases). Germline CDR1 LNHDA, CDR2 SQIVND (reference sequence). Trimming stripped 5 bases from V and 4 bases from J, with 15 bases between. The CDR3 runs 14 residues. CDR3 amino acids: CASSSRGGGYEQYF. The CDR3 DNA reads TGTGCCAGTAGTTCCCGGGGAGGGGGTTACGAGCAGTACTTC.

This chain connects TRBV10-3 to TRBJ2-3; 8 bases line up with TRBD2. V was clipped by 6 bases and J by 3 bases; unmatched bases: 8. This CDR3 is 15 amino acids long. Germline CDR1 ENHRY, CDR2 SYGVKD. The CDR3 nucleotides are TGTGCCATCAGCCCAACAGCGGGGGAAACAGATACGCAGTATTTT. Translation: CAISPTAGETDTQYF.

This clone has only a few counts. The CDR3 nucleotides are TGTGCCAGCTCCTCCGGGATTAGCACCAATCCCCTGGGTCAGACAGATACGCAGTATTTT. It encodes CASSSGISTNPLGQTDTQYF. This sequence joins TRBV28 and TRBJ2-3, with D possibly matching TRBD2 (5 bases). Germline loops: CDR1 MDHEN, CDR2 SYDVKM. CDR3 length: 20 residues. Trimming left V 8 bases short and J 3 bases short, with 33 bases between.

The sample holds a few counts of this clone. The J gene is TRBJ2-5, the V gene TRBV29-1; 8 bases agree with TRBD1. With 6 bases clipped from V and 5 bases from J, the junction kept 8 bases outside the gene matches. The germline V gene has CDR1 SQVTM and CDR2 ANQGSEA. The CDR3 runs 13 residues. In nucleotides, the CDR3 is TGCAGCGTCGTCGGACAGGGCAGGGAGACCCAGTACTTC. Amino acids: CSVVGQGRETQYF.

CDR3 nucleotide sequence: TGTGCCAGCAGCTTCCCCGCGGAGCAAGAGACCCAGTACTTC. The encoded protein is CASSFPAEQETQYF. This chain connects TRBV11-2 to TRBJ2-5; D unresolved. Trimming removed 3 bases from V and 2 bases from J, with 10 bases in between. CDR3 length: 14 amino acids. The germline V gene has CDR1 SGHAT and CDR2 FQNNGV.

The chain combines TRBV28 with TRBJ1-5, with 12 bases fitting TRBD1. There are 14 residues in the CDR3. Per germline, CDR1 MDHEN and CDR2 SYDVKM. J was trimmed by 6 bases and V by 6 bases; bases with no gene match: 3. CDR3 in amino acids: CASRGQGAAQPQHF. The CDR3 bases are TGTGCCAGCAGGGGACAGGGGGCTGCTCAGCCCCAGCATTTT. The full variable domain, with the rest looked up from reference TRBV28 and TRBJ1-5, is DVKVTQSSRYLVKRTGEKVFLECVQDMDHENMFWYRQDPGLGLRLIYFSYDVKMKEKGDIPEGYSVSREKKERFSLILESASTNQTSMYLCASRGQGAAQPQHFGDGTRLSIL.

In DNA form, the CDR3 reads TGCGCCAGCAGCTTACTACAGGGCTACGAGCAGTACTTC. Protein sequence: CASSLLQGYEQYF. The chain links TRBV5-1 to TRBJ2-7; weak D call: TRBD1 (6 bases). Deletions cut 2 bases from V and 3 bases from J, with 9 bases between. CDR3 length: 13 amino acids. Germline lookup yields CDR1 SGHRS and CDR2 YFSETQ.

The chain links TRBV5-6 to TRBJ1-1, with D perhaps matching TRBD1 (6 bases). The V end was cut by 3 bases, the J end by 2 bases, with 14 bases between. The CDR3 has 15 amino acids. From germline, CDR1 is SGHDT and CDR2 YYEEEE. The DNA for the CDR3 is TGTGCCAGCAGCTCACTCGACAGGAGCAACACTGAAGCTTTCTTT. As protein: CASSSLDRSNTEAFF.

V is TRBV7-2 and J is TRBJ1-1; 8 bases map to TRBD1. The CDR3 has 15 residues. Trimming took 5 bases from V and 7 from J; bases not matched to a gene: 12. Germline V gives CDR1 SGHTA, CDR2 FQGNSA. Here the CDR3 reads CASSPGTGKPSEAFF. CDR3 bases: TGTGCCAGCAGCCCGGGGACAGGCAAACCCAGTGAAGCTTTCTTT.

CDR3 DNA: TGTGCCAGCAGTTTATCCACCTCAGGGTCCGATACGCAGTATTTT. Protein product: CASSLSTSGSDTQYF. The gene calls are TRBV28 and TRBJ2-3; perhaps TRBD1 as D (5 bases). Trimming removed 1 base at V and 6 bases at J, with 14 bases between. This CDR3 has 15 amino acids. Germline V gene lookup returns CDR1 MDHEN and CDR2 SYDVKM.

This clone was observed once. The gene calls are TRBV9 and TRBJ2-2; maybe TRBD2 (6 bases). Germline CDR1 SGDLS, CDR2 YYNGEE. Trimming took 5 bases from V and 0 from J, leaving 14 bases between them. The CDR3 extends over 16 amino acids. The CDR3 protein is CASSREVAANTGELFF. CDR3 DNA sequence: TGTGCCAGCAGTAGAGAGGTAGCGGCGAACACCGGGGAGCTGTTTTTT.

V and J are TRBV19 and TRBJ2-7; 9 nucleotides line up with TRBD1. CDR1 LNHDA and CDR2 SQIVND come from the germline V gene (reference sequence). CDR3 length: 16 amino acids. V was clipped by 4 bases and J by 2 bases; unmatched bases: 9. CDR3 coding DNA: TGTGCCAGTAGTAGGATAGAGGGACAGGGTGCCTACGAGCAGTACTTC. It yields the protein CASSRIEGQGAYEQYF.

The chain uses TRBV4-2 and TRBJ2-2; the match to TRBD2 covers 10 bases. V gave up 4 bases and J gave up 7 bases; unmatched junction bases: 6. In germline, CDR1 is LGHNA, CDR2 YNFKEQ. The CDR3 is 15 residues long. In DNA, the CDR3 is TGTGCCAGCAGCCTTGAGAGCGGGAGGGACGGGGAGCTGTTTTTT. Protein product: CASSLESGRDGELFF.

This clone has a handful of counts. The chain employs TRBV5-1 and TRBJ1-1; TRBD1 is a possible D gene (5 bases). The V end lost 4 bases, the J end lost 7 bases, and 8 bases lay between the germline ends. The CDR3 has 11 residues. Germline V CDR1 and CDR2: SGHRS, YFSETQ. DNA for the CDR3: TGCGCCAGCAGCCAGGGCGGTGAAGCTTTCTTT. Its translation: CASSQGGEAFF.

This clone has just one count. The V gene is TRBV2, the J gene TRBJ2-5; tentatively, D is TRBD1 (6 bases). The closer fit of TRBJ2-7 to the DNA end suggests the J call may be wrong. Germline V gene data show CDR1 as SNHLY and CDR2 as FYNNEI. The CDR3 is 13 residues long. DNA of the CDR3: TGTGCCAGCGGGGACACGGATGCCTACGAGCAGTACTTC. Amino acid sequence: CASGDTDAYEQYF.